These T cell receptor beta chains were read from a single sample in a study of OX40 agonist ivuxolimab in advanced cancers. Measured with immunoSEQ multiplex PCR; TCRdb has only the in-frame clones, and not every one. Of approximately 37,000 clones detected, 80% to 85% appear once; the ten largest clones hold approximately 1.8%. Sample: CD4+ or CD8+ T cells sorted from blood, taken in a trial of the OX40 agonist ivuxolimab. All receptors come from an adult with an advanced solid tumor such as melanoma, head and neck, liver or kidney cancer. CDR3s leave out the opening cysteine and the closing phenylalanine or tryptophan.

j_gene,v_gene,CDR3aa
TRBJ2-1,TRBV6-5,ASRGGRSYNEQF
TRBJ2-3,TRBV6-1,ASTSGGAQDTQY
TRBJ1-3,TRBV5-1,ASSLEAQISGNTIY
TRBJ2-5,TRBV19,ASSGSGETQY
TRBJ2-5,TRBV6-1,ASSEGGRIQETQY
TRBJ2-1,TRBV5-4,AGIAGGGNEQF
TRBJ1-6,TRBV10-2,ASSEGRGNSYNSPLH
TRBJ1-4,TRBV5-1,ASSSTTGGLNEKLF
TRBJ2-1,TRBV5-1,ASSPGRDYNEQF
TRBJ1-3,TRBV5-1,ASSLVGVRYGNTIY
TRBJ1-5,TRBV28,ASSSSKIANQPQH
TRBJ1-5,TRBV7-9,ASSAGQISNQPQH
TRBJ1-4,TRBV9,ASSVGQGAEKLF
TRBJ2-2,TRBV19,ASSIRLAGGVKNTGELF
TRBJ1-1,TRBV29-1,SVENLEAF
TRBJ1-5,TRBV12-5,ASATGAYQPQH
TRBJ1-3,TRBV6-1,ASTWDSGNTIY
TRBJ2-2,TRBV19,ASSIKVGELF
TRBJ1-1,TRBV2,ASSVVETSPGAF
TRBJ1-5,TRBV2,ASSVDRGYQPQH
TRBJ2-7,TRBV29-1,SVLKGTSYEQY
TRBJ1-3,TRBV5-4,ASSLSGNTIY
TRBJ1-3,TRBV30,AWRTRVGLHSGNTIY
TRBJ2-3,TRBV7-9,ASSLGGLDWDTQY
TRBJ1-6,TRBV5-1,ASSLGSPGSSPLH
TRBJ2-5,TRBV30,AWERQGAKTQY
TRBJ1-5,TRBV19,ASSTTGGSRQPQH
TRBJ1-1,TRBV10-3,AISLKQGDGTEAF
TRBJ2-7,TRBV14,ASSQGLYEQY
TRBJ1-5,TRBV5-6,ASSMDNQPQH
TRBJ2-1,TRBV9,ASSVRLAGYNEQF
TRBJ2-5,TRBV7-2,ASSSLQGKETQY
TRBJ1-3,TRBV30,AWRQLDSSGNTIY
TRBJ2-3,TRBV11-3,ASSGRRTDTQY
TRBJ1-4,TRBV9,ASSARGGTGEKLF
TRBJ2-5,TRBV6-5,ASSPGLGNQETQY
TRBJ2-5,TRBV5-6,ASSSGLAETQY
TRBJ1-5,TRBV5-4,ASRPDPMSNQPQH
TRBJ2-1,TRBV7-3,ASSSIASGNSYNEQF
TRBJ2-2,TRBV10-1,ASSGRREGLTGELF
TRBJ2-3,TRBV7-2,ASSARGTGVTDTQY
TRBJ2-7,TRBV27,ASSFWGGSSEQY
TRBJ2-1,TRBV19,ASTPRAKRSYNEQF
TRBJ1-6,TRBV10-3,AISPNDNSPLH
TRBJ2-3,TRBV7-3,ASSSGLEVDTQY
TRBJ2-6,TRBV7-9,ASSLEGARSFGANVLT
TRBJ2-1,TRBV30,AWSVAPSITGGEQF
TRBJ2-1,TRBV19,ASAYAGTSGGIYNEQF
TRBJ2-7,TRBV6-1,ASIETGGRAYEQY
TRBJ1-2,TRBV6-4,ASSDRAFGTYT
TRBJ1-1,TRBV6-1,ASSVQGNTEAF
TRBJ1-6,TRBV4-1,ASSQVYSHNSPLH
TRBJ1-2,TRBV29-1,SAKPTVTKWGYT
TRBJ1-1,TRBV5-8,ASSQFSRRNTEAF
TRBJ1-1,TRBV7-9,ASSLRQDGTEAF
TRBJ1-2,TRBV6-1,ASREVVYGYT
TRBJ2-2,TRBV6-6,ASSYQVIQGDGELF